This T cell receptor beta chain comes out of a study of blood T cells in healthy people across ages. Study-wide findings and caveats: Conclusively comparing naive with antigen-experienced cells was impossible with unsorted PBMCs. Age advanced and TCR beta diversity per million T cells fell, roughly linearly.

Deletions cut 5 bases from V and 9 bases from J, with 26 bases between. The CDR3 extends over 17 amino acids. Germline V gene sequence: CDR1 MNHEY, CDR2 SVGEGT. As regards this clonotype: Antigen unknown.

Alongside a J-beta primer mix, a sample-barcoded 5' primer served in a second PCR lasting about 7 to 12 cycles. A tag from a template-switch adaptor with 12 random nucleotides marked each cDNA molecule. Each single sample gave us at least 2.5 million CDR3-containing paired-end reads. From the 5' RACE reads, TCRdb called clonotypes with MiXCR, one entry per CDR3 protein. The sample lists 1.5 million to 2 million distinct CDR3 sequences, roughly 43% occurring once. The sequence came from a human donor in good health. The sample consisted of blood. The gene calls are TRBV6-2 or TRBV6-3 and TRBJ2-1; tentative D call: TRBD1 (5 bases). The CDR3 reads CASSPPPLMGPPGEQFF. In DNA, the CDR3 is TGTGCCAGCAGTCCCCCCCCGCTGATGGGGCCACCGGGTGAGCAGTTCTTC.